The rows below give T cell receptor beta chains drawn from one sample of a study of blood T cells in healthy people across ages. TCRdb reanalysed the 5' RACE reads using MiXCR and keeps one entry per CDR3 protein. The sample holds around 500,000 distinct CDR3 sequences; roughly 43% are singletons and the top ten take around 23%. Sequencing used blood. The receptors were sampled from a man aged 80 or over in good health. The CDR3 runs from the conserved cysteine through the conserved F or W. D genes are given only for firm matches. Some rows have no size entry. The others give once, few or many, or a class for an expanded clone.

v_gene	abundance	j_gene	d_gene	CDR3nt	CDR3aa
TRBV3-1	NA	TRBJ2-3	NA	TGTGCCAGCAGCCAAGATGCGGCAGATACGCAGTATTTT	CASSQDAADTQYF
TRBV20-1	few	TRBJ2-7	NA	TGCAGTGCTAGGGGGAGGTCCTACGAGCAGTACTTC	CSARGRSYEQYF
TRBV29-1	NA	TRBJ1-1	TRBD1	TGCAGCGTTGAAGGACAGGGGGTGGCTGAAGCTTTCTTT	CSVEGQGVAEAFF
TRBV4-3	NA	TRBJ2-1	TRBD2	TGCGCCAGCAGCCAAGATCAGAGGGGAGGGAATGAGCAGTTCTTC	CASSQDQRGGNEQFF
TRBV27	NA	TRBJ1-5	TRBD1	TGTGCCAGCAGTTTAAGGCCGACAGGGGGCTTGGAGCCCCAGCATTTT	CASSLRPTGGLEPQHF
TRBV6-6	NA	TRBJ2-1	NA	TGTGCCAGCAGTGATCCAGGGAGCGTAAATGAGCAGTTCTTC	CASSDPGSVNEQFF
TRBV20-1	few	TRBJ2-5	NA	TGCAGTGCTAGAGCCTGGGGACTGCAAGAGACCCAGTACTTC	CSARAWGLQETQYF
TRBV4-3	NA	TRBJ2-7	TRBD1	TGCGCCAGCAGCCAAGGCAGGGGGAGTGGCCACGAGCAGTACTTC	CASSQGRGSGHEQYF
TRBV12-3/TRBV12-4	NA	TRBJ2-4	NA	TGTGCCAGCAGACCAGACCCGGATGGGGCCATTCAGTACTTC	CASRPDPDGAIQYF
TRBV5-1	NA	TRBJ2-2	NA	TGCGCCAGCAGCCTAGATAGGGGAGCGGCCGGGGAGCTGTTTTTT	CASSLDRGAAGELFF
TRBV10-3	NA	TRBJ1-2	TRBD1	TGTGCCATCAGTGAGTCGACAGGGAATGACTATGGCTACACCTTC	CAISESTGNDYGYTF
TRBV7-9	few	TRBJ2-1	TRBD2	TGTGCCAGCAGCTTAGCGGGAGTAGCGGGAGTGGAGCAGTTCTTC	CASSLAGVAGVEQFF
TRBV28	NA	TRBJ2-5	TRBD1	TGTGCCAGCAGTATACCGGGACAGGGGACAGAGACCCAGTACTTC	CASSIPGQGTETQYF
TRBV14	NA	TRBJ2-1	TRBD1	TGTGCCAGCAGCCGTCGGACAGGGGGGTACAATGAGCAGTTCTTC	CASSRRTGGYNEQFF
TRBV7-2	NA	TRBJ2-5	TRBD1	TGTGCCAGCAGCTCACGGACAGGGGAAGAGACCCAGTACTTC	CASSSRTGEETQYF
TRBV28	NA	TRBJ2-1	TRBD1	TGTGCCATTGCACAGGGGTCCTACAATGAGCAGTTCTTC	CAIAQGSYNEQFF
TRBV6-6	many	TRBJ1-2	NA	TGTGCCAGCAGTTACGAGACAGTCTATGGCTACACCTTC	CASSYETVYGYTF
TRBV6-2/TRBV6-3	once	TRBJ2-7	NA	TGTGCCAGCAAGGACGGGACTCTAACCCCCTACGAGCAGTACTTC	CASKDGTLTPYEQYF
TRBV10-3	NA	TRBJ2-1	NA	TGTGCCATCAGTTCGCCCGCTGGGGAGTTCTTC	CAISSPAGEFF
TRBV28	NA	TRBJ2-5	NA	TGTGCCAGCAGTTTACCAGTTCAAGAGACCCAGTACTTC	CASSLPVQETQYF
TRBV20-1	few	TRBJ2-7	NA	TGCAGTGCATTGGAGTGGGATCGTCCCTACGAGCAGTACTTC	CSALEWDRPYEQYF
TRBV29-1	few	TRBJ2-7	NA	TGCAGCGCCGTCTTCTCCTACGAGCAGTACTTC	CSAVFSYEQYF
TRBV9	NA	TRBJ2-5	TRBD1	TGTGCCAGCAGCGTAGCGGGACAGCCCATCCAAGAGACCCAGTACTTC	CASSVAGQPIQETQYF
TRBV3-1	NA	TRBJ1-5	NA	TGTGCCAGCAGCCAAGCCGCGGGGTTTGGACAGCCCCAGCATTTT	CASSQAAGFGQPQHF
TRBV12-3/TRBV12-4	few	TRBJ2-3	NA	TGTGCCAGCAGTGGGGAAAGCACAGATACGCAGTATTTT	CASSGESTDTQYF
TRBV6-5	NA	TRBJ2-7	NA	TGTGCCAGCAGTTCATCCAGGTTCTCCTACGAGCAGTACTTC	CASSSSRFSYEQYF
TRBV3-1	NA	TRBJ2-7	NA	TGTGCCAGCAGCCAAGAATCCCTATACGAGCAGTACTTC	CASSQESLYEQYF
TRBV12-3/TRBV12-4	few	TRBJ2-5	NA	TGTGCCAGCAGTTTAGCTACGGGGGAGACCCAGTACTTC	CASSLATGETQYF
TRBV7-2	NA	TRBJ2-3	NA	TGTGCCAGCAGCCTGTCGGGGAGAGGGATTATAATCACAGATACGCAGTATTTT	CASSLSGRGIIITDTQYF
TRBV14	few	TRBJ2-1	TRBD1	TGTGCCAGCAGCCAAGATCAGGGGGCAAGTGAGCAGTTCTTC	CASSQDQGASEQFF
TRBV6-6	many	TRBJ2-4	NA	TGTGCCAGCAGTGGGGAAGGAAGGGCCAAAAACATTCAGTACTTC	CASSGEGRAKNIQYF
TRBV20-1	NA	TRBJ2-3	NA	TGCAGTGCTAGAGTCAACACAGATACGCAGTATTTT	CSARVNTDTQYF
TRBV6-5	NA	TRBJ2-1	TRBD1	TGTGCCAGCAGTTACGGGGCGACAGGGTACAATGAGCAGTTCTTC	CASSYGATGYNEQFF
TRBV15	NA	TRBJ1-2	TRBD1	TGTGCCACCAGCAGGGAACCGGGACAGGGACTCTATGGCTACACCTTC	CATSREPGQGLYGYTF
TRBV7-2	NA	TRBJ1-5	TRBD1	TGTGCCAGCAGCTTAGGCACCGGGACAGGCAATCAGCCCCAGCATTTT	CASSLGTGTGNQPQHF
TRBV2	few	TRBJ1-2	TRBD1	TGTGCCAGCACTCCCTCCCGACAGGGTGGCTACACCTTC	CASTPSRQGGYTF
TRBV7-3	NA	TRBJ2-3	NA	TGTGCCAGCAGCCAAGGGACCCGCTCGCAGTATTTT	CASSQGTRSQYF
TRBV6-5	NA	TRBJ2-1	TRBD2	TGTGCCAGCGCGACTAGCGACAGCTCCTACAATGAGCAGTTCTTC	CASATSDSSYNEQFF
TRBV12-3/TRBV12-4	few	TRBJ2-5	TRBD1	TGTGCCAGCAGCCAGACAGGGGCGTACCAAGAGACCCAGTACTTC	CASSQTGAYQETQYF
TRBV29-1	NA	TRBJ1-1	NA	TGCAGCGTTGAATGGGCCGGGGGCACTGAAGCTTTCTTT	CSVEWAGGTEAFF
TRBV9	NA	TRBJ2-7	TRBD2	TGTGCCAGCAGCGCGGGACTAGCGGGATACGAGCAGTACTTC	CASSAGLAGYEQYF
TRBV20-1	NA	TRBJ1-2	TRBD1	TGCAGTGCTGCCCGGGACAGGGACGACTACACCTTC	CSAARDRDDYTF
TRBV7-2	NA	TRBJ2-3	TRBD2	TGTGCCAGCAGCCTAGGGGAGGCGGGGGGAGATACGCAGTATTTT	CASSLGEAGGDTQYF
TRBV7-2	few	TRBJ2-1	NA	TGTGCCAGCAGCCGCGCGGGGAGCTCCTACAATGAGCAGTTCTTC	CASSRAGSSYNEQFF
TRBV20-1	NA	TRBJ2-1	NA	TGCAGTGCTCTCACGGGTACTGGGGAGCAGTTCTTC	CSALTGTGEQFF
TRBV10-3	few	TRBJ1-3	NA	TGTGCCATCAGTGAAGAGGGATTGTCTGGAAACACCATATATTTT	CAISEEGLSGNTIYF
TRBV7-2	NA	TRBJ1-6	NA	TGTGCCAGCAGCTCAACGGGACTCTATAATTCACCCCTCCACTTT	CASSSTGLYNSPLHF
TRBV28	NA	TRBJ1-1	NA	TGTGCCAGCAGTTTGTCGAGTTACACTGAAGCTTTCTTT	CASSLSSYTEAFF
TRBV27	few	TRBJ2-7	NA	TGTGCCAGCAGACTGATACCGGGTCCTCAGTACTTC	CASRLIPGPQYF
TRBV4-1	NA	TRBJ2-5	TRBD2	TGCGCCAGCAGCCCCAGCGGGACCCTGGTGGAGACCCAGTACTTC	CASSPSGTLVETQYF
TRBV6-5	many	TRBJ1-6	NA	TGTGCCAGCAGAAACGGGGGGCCCCCTCGAGGTTCACCCCTCCACTTT	CASRNGGPPRGSPLHF
TRBV20-1	few	TRBJ1-2	TRBD1	TGCAGTGCTCAAGGACAGGGGGAGTTCGGCTACACCTTC	CSAQGQGEFGYTF
TRBV2	few	TRBJ2-5	NA	TGTGCCAGCACCGACCTCTCCAGTGGGACCCAGTACTTC	CASTDLSSGTQYF
TRBV7-2	NA	TRBJ1-3	NA	TGTGCCAGCAGCTTAAGATGGCTCAGCTCTGGAAACACCATATATTTT	CASSLRWLSSGNTIYF